One and the same sample provided the 6 T cell receptor beta chains below, sequenced in a study of cytomegalovirus exposure and HLA in healthy donors. 13 Jbeta primers and 60 Vbeta primers were used for the PCR. Generated by immunoSEQ multiplex PCR, the TCRdb table keeps only in-frame clones and is missing some. The sample has some 150,000 clones; less than 80% are singletons. Input material: PBMCs. Receptors originate from a man between 25 and 39 years old in good health and CMV-seronegative.

The gene calls are TRBV5-1 and TRBJ1-2; 7 bases fit TRBD1. V gave up 0 bases and J gave up 4 bases; unmatched junction bases: 0. CDR1 and CDR2 from the germline V gene are SGHRS and YFSETQ. There are 13 residues in the CDR3. CDR3 protein: CASSLAGGYGYTF. The CDR3 DNA sequence: TGCGCCAGCAGCTTGGCAGGGGGCTATGGCTACACCTTC.

The chain joins TRBV28 to TRBJ2-3, with 7 bases fitting TRBD2. CDR1 and CDR2 from the germline V gene are MDHEN and SYDVKM. The CDR3 is 16 residues long. With 7 bases clipped from V and 2 bases from J, the junction kept 12 bases outside the gene matches. The CDR3 sequence is CASKYSAGSYTDTQYF. Written as DNA, the CDR3 is TGTGCCAGCAAGTACTCAGCGGGGTCTTACACAGATACGCAGTATTTT.

J is TRBJ1-1 and V is TRBV19; tentatively, D is TRBD1 (6 bases). Germline V gene sequence: CDR1 LNHDA, CDR2 SQIVND (reference sequence). The V end was cut by 7 bases, the J end by 4 bases, with 7 bases between. This CDR3 is built from 11 residues. CDR3 DNA sequence: TGTGCCAGTAAGACAGGCACTGAAGCTTTCTTT. Translation gives CASKTGTEAFF.

This clone came up a few times. This chain connects TRBV5-1 to TRBJ1-6; 7 positions match TRBD1. Germline trimming cut 0 bases from V and 7 bases from J; bases unmatched to any gene: 4. Germline values: CDR1 SGHRS, CDR2 YFSETQ. CDR3 length: 15 residues. DNA of the CDR3: TGCGCCAGCAGCTTGGAAGGGGGCGCGAATTCACCCCTCCACTTT. Its translation: CASSLEGGANSPLHF.

This clone was counted a single time. Compared with germline, one end of the junction differs, possibly owing to a read error. V and J are TRBV15 and TRBJ1-2; D may be TRBD1 (6 bases). Germline V gene data show CDR1 as LNHNV and CDR2 as YYDKDF (reference sequence). The CDR3 extends over 14 amino acids. The CDR3 DNA reads as TGTGCCACCAGCGAAGGGACACTTGCTCAGGGCTACCCCTTC. It translates to CATSEGTLAQGYPF.

The V gene is TRBV25-1, the J gene TRBJ1-2, with D possibly TRBD1 on 6 matching bases. CDR1 and CDR2 from the germline V gene are MGHDK and SYGVNS. With 1 base removed from V and 4 bases from J, the gap between germline ends came to 13 bases. CDR3 length equals 15 residues. The CDR3 reads CASSESGVWGYGYTF. In DNA form, the CDR3 reads TGTGCCAGCAGTGAATCAGGGGTATGGGGCTATGGCTACACCTTC.